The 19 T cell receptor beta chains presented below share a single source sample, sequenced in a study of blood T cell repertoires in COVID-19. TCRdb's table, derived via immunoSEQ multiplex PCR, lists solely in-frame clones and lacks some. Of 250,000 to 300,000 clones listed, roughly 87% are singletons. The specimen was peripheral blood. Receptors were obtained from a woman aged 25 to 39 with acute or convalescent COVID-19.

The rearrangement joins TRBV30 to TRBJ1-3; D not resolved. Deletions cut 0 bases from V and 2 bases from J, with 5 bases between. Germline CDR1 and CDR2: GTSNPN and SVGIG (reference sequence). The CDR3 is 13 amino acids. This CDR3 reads CAWSVSAGNTIYF. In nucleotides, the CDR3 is TGTGCCTGGAGTGTATCAGCTGGAAACACCATATATTTT.

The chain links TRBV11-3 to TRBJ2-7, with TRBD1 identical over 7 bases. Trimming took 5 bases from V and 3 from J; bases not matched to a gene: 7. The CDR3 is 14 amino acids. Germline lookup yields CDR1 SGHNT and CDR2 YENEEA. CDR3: CASSRQGVDYEQYF. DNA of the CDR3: TGTGCCAGCAGCCGACAGGGTGTAGACTACGAGCAGTACTTC.

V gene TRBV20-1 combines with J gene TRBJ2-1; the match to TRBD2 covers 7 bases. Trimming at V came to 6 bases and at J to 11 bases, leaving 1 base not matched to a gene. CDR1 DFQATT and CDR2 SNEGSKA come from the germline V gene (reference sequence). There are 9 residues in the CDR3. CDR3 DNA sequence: TGCAGTGCCGGGACTAAGCAGTTCTTC. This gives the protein CSAGTKQFF.

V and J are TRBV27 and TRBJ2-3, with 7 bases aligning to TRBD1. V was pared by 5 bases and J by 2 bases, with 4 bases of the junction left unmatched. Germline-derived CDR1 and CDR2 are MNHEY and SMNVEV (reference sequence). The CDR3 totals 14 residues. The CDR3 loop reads CASSPRGNTDTQYF. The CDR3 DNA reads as TGTGCCAGCAGTCCCAGGGGGAACACAGATACGCAGTATTTT.

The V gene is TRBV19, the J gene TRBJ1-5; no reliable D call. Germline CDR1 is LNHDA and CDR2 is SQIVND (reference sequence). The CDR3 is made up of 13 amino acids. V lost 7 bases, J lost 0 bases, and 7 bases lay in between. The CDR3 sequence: CASKWSSNQPQHF. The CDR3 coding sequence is TGTGCCAGTAAGTGGAGTAGCAATCAGCCCCAGCATTTT.

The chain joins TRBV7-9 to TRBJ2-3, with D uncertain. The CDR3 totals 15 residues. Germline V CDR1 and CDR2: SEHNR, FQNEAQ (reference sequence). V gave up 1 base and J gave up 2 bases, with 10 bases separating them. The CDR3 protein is CASSLVRPVTDTQYF. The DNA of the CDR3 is TGTGCCAGCAGCTTAGTGCGGCCCGTCACAGATACGCAGTATTTT.

The CDR3 protein is CASSPAGRHSYEQYF. Here the CDR3 DNA reads TGTGCCAGCTCACCGGCGGGCCGGCACTCCTACGAGCAGTACTTC. This chain connects TRBV18 to TRBJ2-7; D is possibly TRBD2 (5 bases). The V gene lost 3 bases and the J gene lost 0 bases, with 12 bases spanning the gap. Per the germline V gene, CDR1 is KGHSH and CDR2 is LQKENI. This CDR3 spans 15 amino acids.

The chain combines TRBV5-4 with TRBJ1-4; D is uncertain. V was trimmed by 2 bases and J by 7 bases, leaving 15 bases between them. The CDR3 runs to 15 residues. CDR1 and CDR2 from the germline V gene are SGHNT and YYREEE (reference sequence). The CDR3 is CASSFDNGVTEKLFF. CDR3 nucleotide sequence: TGTGCCAGCAGCTTTGATAACGGGGTTACTGAAAAACTGTTTTTT.

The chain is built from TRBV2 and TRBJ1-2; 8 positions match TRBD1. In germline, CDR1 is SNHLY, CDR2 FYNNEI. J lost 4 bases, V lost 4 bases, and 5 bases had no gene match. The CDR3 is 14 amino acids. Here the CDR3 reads CASSGTGPLYGYTF. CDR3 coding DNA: TGTGCCAGCAGTGGGACAGGGCCCCTCTATGGCTACACCTTC.

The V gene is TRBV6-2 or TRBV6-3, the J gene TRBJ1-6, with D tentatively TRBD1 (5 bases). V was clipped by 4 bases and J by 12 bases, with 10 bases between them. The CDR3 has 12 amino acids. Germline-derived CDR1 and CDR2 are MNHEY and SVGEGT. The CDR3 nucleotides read TGTGCCAGCAGTTCTGGACACGTACCCCTCCACTTT. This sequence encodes CASSSGHVPLHF.

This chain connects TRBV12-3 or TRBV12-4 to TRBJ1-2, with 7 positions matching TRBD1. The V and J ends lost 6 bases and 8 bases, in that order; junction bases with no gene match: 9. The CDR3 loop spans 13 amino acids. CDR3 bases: TGTGCCAGCAGCCCGGGACAGCGAAGGGGCTACACCTTC. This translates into CASSPGQRRGYTF.

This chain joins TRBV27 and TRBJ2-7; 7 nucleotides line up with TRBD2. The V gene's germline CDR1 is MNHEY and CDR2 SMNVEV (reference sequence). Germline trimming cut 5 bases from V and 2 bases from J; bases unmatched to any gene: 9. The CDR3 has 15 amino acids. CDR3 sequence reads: CASSPLGRSAYEQYF. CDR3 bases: TGTGCCAGCAGTCCACTCGGGAGGTCCGCCTACGAGCAGTACTTC.

DNA of the CDR3: TGTGCCAGTAGTATATTAATTTCCCGCACAGATACGCAGTATTTT. Protein product: CASSILISRTDTQYF. This rearrangement joins TRBV19 to TRBJ2-3, with no clear D. CDR3 length: 15 residues. Trimming left V 2 bases short and J 1 base short, with 10 bases between. Germline CDR1 is LNHDA and CDR2 is SQIVND (reference sequence).

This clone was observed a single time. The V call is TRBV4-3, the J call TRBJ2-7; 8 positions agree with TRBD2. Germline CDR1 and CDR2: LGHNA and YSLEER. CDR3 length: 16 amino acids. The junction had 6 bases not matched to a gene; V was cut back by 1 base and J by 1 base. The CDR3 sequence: CASSQGVSGSSYEQYF. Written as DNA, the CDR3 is TGCGCCAGCAGCCAAGGGGTAAGCGGGAGTTCCTACGAGCAGTACTTC.

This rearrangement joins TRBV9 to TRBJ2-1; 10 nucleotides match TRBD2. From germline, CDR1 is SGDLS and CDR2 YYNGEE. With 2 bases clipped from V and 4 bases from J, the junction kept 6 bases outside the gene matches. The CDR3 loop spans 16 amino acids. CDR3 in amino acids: CASSVQPAGGYNEQFF. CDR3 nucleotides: TGTGCCAGCAGCGTCCAGCCAGCGGGAGGGTACAATGAGCAGTTCTTC. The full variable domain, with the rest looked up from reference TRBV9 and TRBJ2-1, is DSGVTQTPKHLITATGQRVTLRCSPRSGDLSVYWYQQSLDQGLQFLIQYYNGEERAKGNILERFSAQQFPDLHSELNLSSLELGDSALYFCASSVQPAGGYNEQFFGPGTRLTVL.

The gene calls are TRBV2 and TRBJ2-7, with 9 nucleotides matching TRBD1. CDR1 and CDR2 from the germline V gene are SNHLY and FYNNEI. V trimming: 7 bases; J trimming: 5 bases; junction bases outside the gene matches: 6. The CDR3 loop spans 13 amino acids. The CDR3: CASIRDRVDEQYF. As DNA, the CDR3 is TGTGCCAGCATTCGGGACAGGGTTGACGAGCAGTACTTC.

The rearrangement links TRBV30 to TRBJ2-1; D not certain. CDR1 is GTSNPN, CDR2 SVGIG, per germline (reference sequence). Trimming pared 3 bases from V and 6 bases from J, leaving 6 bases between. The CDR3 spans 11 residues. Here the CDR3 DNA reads TGTGCCTGGAGCCCCCTCAATGAGCAGTTCTTC. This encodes CAWSPLNEQFF.

CDR3 in amino acids: CASSLQDRVGQPQHF. CDR3 in DNA: TGTGCCAGCAGCCTACAGGACAGGGTTGGCCAGCCCCAGCATTTT. The chain has TRBV7-2 and TRBJ1-5; 8 nucleotides align to TRBD1. V dropped 5 bases and J dropped 7; count of bases not matched to a gene: 10. Germline CDR1 reads SGHTA; CDR2 reads FQGNSA. The CDR3 runs to 15 residues.

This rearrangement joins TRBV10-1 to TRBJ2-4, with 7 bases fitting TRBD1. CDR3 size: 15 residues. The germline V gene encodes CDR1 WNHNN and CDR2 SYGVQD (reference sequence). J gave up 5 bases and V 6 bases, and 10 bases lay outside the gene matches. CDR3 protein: CASSQTGTYENIQYF. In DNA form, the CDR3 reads TGCGCCAGCAGCCAGACAGGGACGTACGAAAACATTCAGTACTTC.